These 20 T cell receptor beta chains were all obtained from the same sample, sequenced in a study of blood T cell repertoires in COVID-19 (dated by TCRdb to 2020 to 2022). Library method: the immunoSEQ multiplex PCR assay. TCRdb stores this immuneACCESS table with in-frame sequences only. Part of the clones is absent; in the studies checked, under half of the shortfall reflects unresolved V genes, and no reason is known for the rest. Here the sample has about 81,000 clones; around 91% occur a single time. In total, the top ten clones hold 1.5% to 2% of the sample. Specimen: peripheral blood. Source of these receptors: a woman aged 50 to 60 in a cohort sampled during active COVID-19.

This clone has only one observation. The chain links TRBV27 to TRBJ2-1, with TRBD1 matching 9 bases. CDR1 and CDR2 (germline): MNHEY, SMNVEV (reference sequence). The trim removed 6 bases at V and 6 bases at J, leaving 3 bases unmatched. The CDR3 totals 13 residues. The CDR3 sequence is CASSHRGLNEQFF. The CDR3 DNA is TGTGCCAGCAGCCACAGGGGGCTCAATGAGCAGTTCTTC.

The V call is TRBV2, the J call TRBJ1-6; D uncertain. The CDR3 loop spans 16 amino acids. Deletions cut 6 bases from V and 5 bases from J, with 17 bases between. Germline loops: CDR1 SNHLY, CDR2 FYNNEI. CDR3 amino acids: CASRPQATVHNSPLHF. The CDR3 DNA reads TGTGCCAGCAGGCCTCAGGCTACAGTCCATAATTCACCCCTCCACTTT.

The V gene is TRBV19, the J gene TRBJ1-5; weak D call: TRBD1 (6 bases). This CDR3 contains 13 residues. Germline V gives CDR1 LNHDA, CDR2 SQIVND (reference sequence). The V gene lost 10 bases and the J gene lost 4 bases, with 14 bases spanning the gap. DNA for the CDR3: TGTGCCATCTCTCCGGGACATAATCAGCCCCAGCATTTT. This codes for CAISPGHNQPQHF.

In DNA, the CDR3 is TGTGCCAGCTCACCAGACGGGACAGGGGGCTCACCCCTCCACTTT. Protein sequence: CASSPDGTGGSPLHF. The chain has TRBV18 and TRBJ1-6; TRBD1 aligns across 12 bases. V gave up 2 bases and J gave up 10 bases; unmatched junction bases: 3. CDR3 length: 15 residues. The germline V gene encodes CDR1 KGHSH and CDR2 LQKENI.

The V and J genes are TRBV30 and TRBJ1-1; D uncertain. Germline V CDR1 and CDR2: GTSNPN, SVGIG (reference sequence). This CDR3 spans 13 amino acids. Trimming removed 3 bases at V and 4 bases at J, with 12 bases between. The CDR3 is CAWRRHRRTEAFF. The CDR3 bases are TGTGCCTGGAGAAGACACCGTCGCACTGAAGCTTTCTTT.

The chain carries TRBV2 and TRBJ2-1; TRBD2 matches 8 bases. Germline loops: CDR1 SNHLY, CDR2 FYNNEI. J lost 6 bases, V lost 6 bases, and 10 bases had no gene match. CDR3 size: 15 residues. The CDR3 spells CASRRTSLPSNEQFF. As DNA, the CDR3 is TGTGCCAGCAGGAGGACTAGCCTCCCTTCCAATGAGCAGTTCTTC.

The chain recombines TRBV20-1 with TRBJ2-5; TRBD2 aligns across 11 bases. Losses at the gene ends were 3 bases for V and 5 bases for J; bases not matched to a gene: 17. The CDR3 is 18 amino acids. Germline-derived CDR1 and CDR2 are DFQATT and SNEGSKA (reference sequence). This chain's CDR3 is CSASWALAGGNPQETQYF. The CDR3 coding sequence is TGCAGTGCTAGTTGGGCGCTAGCGGGGGGCAACCCACAGGAGACCCAGTACTTC.

This chain joins TRBV11-3 and TRBJ2-7; a weak D match, TRBD1 (5 bases). V gave up 2 bases and J gave up 5 bases, with 19 bases separating them. This CDR3 spans 16 amino acids. Germline V lookup: CDR1 SGHNT, CDR2 YENEEA. CDR3 nucleotides: TGTGCCAGCAGCTTAAGGTTGGGCAGGGAAAAGGACGAGCAGTACTTC. It encodes CASSLRLGREKDEQYF.

The chain employs TRBV7-9 and TRBJ1-4; D possibly corresponds to TRBD1 (5 bases). This CDR3 spans 16 amino acids. The V end was cut by 5 bases, the J end by 8 bases, with 21 bases between. Per the germline V gene, CDR1 is SEHNR and CDR2 is FQNEAQ (reference sequence). DNA for the CDR3: TGTGCCAGCAGCGACTTGGGGGGGAGGTCCGACGAAAAACTGTTTTTT. This translates into CASSDLGGRSDEKLFF.

This chain connects TRBV6-5 to TRBJ1-1, with a weak D call TRBD1 (5 bases). This CDR3 is built from 15 residues. V was pared by 2 bases and J by 1 base, with 11 bases between. Germline V gene sequence: CDR1 MNHEY, CDR2 SVGAGI. The CDR3 is CASSYRGGGNTEAFF. CDR3 coding DNA: TGTGCCAGCAGTTACAGGGGAGGAGGGAACACTGAAGCTTTCTTT.

The rearrangement links TRBV13 to TRBJ2-7; tentative D call: TRBD1 (6 bases). The CDR3 sequence is 15 residues long. CDR1 is PRHDT and CDR2 is FYEKMQ in the germline V gene (reference sequence). V was cut by 0 bases and J by 3 bases, with 12 bases left in between. The DNA of the CDR3 is TGTGCCAGCAGCTTAGGGACAGGTGGGAACTACGAGCAGTACTTC. Translating gives CASSLGTGGNYEQYF.

This rearrangement joins TRBV7-3 to TRBJ1-1, with D maybe TRBD1 (6 bases). The germline V and J ends were trimmed by 3 bases and 1 base, with 9 bases remaining between them. CDR3 length: 14 amino acids. Germline-derived CDR1 and CDR2 are SGHTA and FQGTGA. In DNA form, the CDR3 reads TGTGCCAGCAGCTTTCAGGGACAGAACACTGAAGCTTTCTTT. Translating it yields CASSFQGQNTEAFF.

The rearrangement joins TRBV24-1 to TRBJ2-7; TRBD1 matches at 9 bases. The trim removed 4 bases at V and 3 bases at J, leaving 0 bases unmatched. CDR1 and CDR2 from the germline V gene are KGHDR and SFDVKD. CDR3 length: 13 residues. The CDR3 bases are TGTGCCACCAGTGAGGGACAGGGCTACGAGCAGTACTTC. It yields the protein CATSEGQGYEQYF.

This chain connects TRBV3-1 (or the pseudogene TRBV3-2) to TRBJ1-1; TRBD1 is a possible D gene (6 bases). Germline lookup yields CDR1 LGHDT and CDR2 YNNKEL (reference sequence). There are 14 residues in the CDR3. Trimming took off 4 bases at V and 0 bases at J, with 9 bases between the two ends. CDR3 loop: CASSPRTVNTEAFF. The CDR3 bases are TGTGCCAGCAGCCCACGGACAGTGAACACTGAAGCTTTCTTT.

This clone is a singleton in its sample. The genes are TRBV3-1 (or the pseudogene TRBV3-2) and TRBJ1-3; D gene ambiguous. The CDR3 sequence is 13 residues long. CDR1 and CDR2 from the germline V gene are LGHDT and YNNKEL (reference sequence). V dropped 8 bases and J dropped 0 bases, with 8 bases sitting between them. The CDR3 reads CASADNSGNTIYF. The CDR3 bases are TGTGCCAGCGCAGATAACTCTGGAAACACCATATATTTT.

J is TRBJ1-2 and V is TRBV11-2; D uncertain. The CDR3 loop spans 15 amino acids. Germline CDR1 and CDR2: SGHAT and FQNNGV. V was cut by 0 bases and J by 2 bases, with 10 bases left in between. The CDR3, as DNA: TGTGCCAGCAGCTTAGATGGCAAAGCGAACTATGGCTACACCTTC. Protein: CASSLDGKANYGYTF.

As regards this clone: At the DNA level, this CDR3 is encoded by other sequences in the same sample as well. CDR3 residues: CASSLRTGDYEQYF. Here the CDR3 DNA reads TGCGCCAGCAGCTTGAGGACTGGAGACTACGAGCAGTACTTC. The chain employs TRBV5-1 and TRBJ2-7, with D perhaps matching TRBD2 (5 bases). Germline CDR1 reads SGHRS; CDR2 reads YFSETQ. V was trimmed by 1 base and J by 3 bases, leaving 11 bases between them. The CDR3 is 14 residues long.

This sequence joins TRBV29-1 and TRBJ2-1; possibly TRBD2 for D (5 bases). The CDR3 has 15 residues. Germline V lookup: CDR1 SQVTM, CDR2 ANQGSEA. Trimming shortened V by 1 base and J by 8 bases, and 18 bases separated the two germline ends. CDR3 DNA: TGCAGCGTTGAAGTAACGGGGTTTCATCACCATGAGCAGTTCTTC. It yields the protein CSVEVTGFHHHEQFF.

Here the CDR3 DNA reads TGTGCCTGGAGGCCCCACGGGACAGGGAATTCACCCCTCCACTTT. It is translated as CAWRPHGTGNSPLHF. J is TRBJ1-6 and V is TRBV30, with 9 bases aligning to TRBD1. V lost 3 bases to trimming and J lost 7 bases; unmatched junction nucleotides: 7. Germline V gives CDR1 GTSNPN, CDR2 SVGIG (reference sequence). This CDR3 is 15 amino acids long.

This clone came up once. The genes are TRBV28 and TRBJ2-2, with D maybe TRBD2 (6 bases). V shed 6 bases and J shed 6 bases, with 14 bases lying between them. The CDR3 length is 14 residues. The germline CDR1 and CDR2 sequences are MDHEN and SYDVKM. The CDR3 spells CASREGRWPGELFF. The CDR3 DNA reads TGTGCCAGCAGGGAGGGCAGGTGGCCCGGGGAGCTGTTTTTT.